This entry lists 22 T cell receptor beta chains sequenced from one sample in a study of blood T cell repertoires in COVID-19. Assay used: immunoSEQ multiplex PCR; TCRdb lists only in-frame clones, some missing. Of about 300,000 clones listed, around 85% are singletons. The sample consisted of peripheral blood. The source of these receptors is a human donor with COVID-19, enrolled during active disease. The donor label of this sample is uncertain.

The table lists this clone with a count of one. V usage is TRBV5-8 and J usage is TRBJ2-3, with 9 bases matching TRBD2. Germline V CDR1 and CDR2: SGHTS, YDEGEE. CDR3 length equals 16 residues. Germline trimming cut 5 bases from V and 0 bases from J; bases unmatched to any gene: 7. CDR3 residues: CASRTRLADSTDTQYF. For the CDR3, the DNA is TGTGCCAGCAGGACCAGACTAGCGGATAGCACAGATACGCAGTATTTT.

The chain has TRBV11-2 and TRBJ1-5, with D uncertain. V was clipped by 5 bases and J by 4 bases, with 9 bases between them. Germline loops: CDR1 SGHAT, CDR2 FQNNGV. The CDR3 covers 13 residues. The CDR3 protein is CASSLTANQPQHF. In nucleotides, the CDR3 is TGTGCCAGCAGCCTTACAGCAAATCAGCCCCAGCATTTT.

The V call is TRBV11-3, the J call TRBJ2-3, with 8 bases that match TRBD1. The length of the CDR3 is 20 residues. V was pared by 0 bases and J by 6 bases, with 20 bases of the junction left unmatched. From germline, CDR1 is SGHNT and CDR2 YENEEA. The CDR3 coding sequence is TGTGCCAGCAGCTTAGAGTCGGTGGGACAGGTCGGAACAAGAAGGGATACGCAGTATTTT. This gives the protein CASSLESVGQVGTRRDTQYF. The full variable domain, rest sourced from reference TRBV11-3 and TRBJ2-3, is EAGVVQSPRYKIIEKKQPVAFWCNPISGHNTLYWYLQNLGQGPELLIRYENEEAVDDSQLPKDRFSAERLKGVDSTLKIQPAELGDSAVYLCASSLESVGQVGTRRDTQYFGPGTRLTVL.

V usage is TRBV28 and J usage is TRBJ2-7; 12 bases agree with TRBD2. CDR1 MDHEN and CDR2 SYDVKM come from the germline V gene. This CDR3 is built from 13 residues. Trimming removed 10 bases from V and 4 bases from J; junction bases left unmatched: 5. Here the CDR3 reads CATRTSGVYEQYF. In nucleotides, the CDR3 is TGTGCCACCCGGACTAGCGGGGTATACGAGCAGTACTTC.

DNA of the CDR3: TGTGCCAGCACCCGGGGCAAGGAGGGCTACGAGCAGTACTTC. This gives the protein CASTRGKEGYEQYF. J is TRBJ2-7 and V is TRBV6-5; a possible D gene is TRBD2 (6 bases). Trimming removed 7 bases at V and 3 bases at J, with 16 bases between. Germline V lookup: CDR1 MNHEY, CDR2 SVGAGI. This CDR3 has 14 amino acids.

The V gene is TRBV9, the J gene TRBJ1-1; no reliable D call. V gave up 0 bases and J gave up 4 bases, with 7 bases separating them. Germline loops: CDR1 SGDLS, CDR2 YYNGEE. This CDR3 has 13 amino acids. CDR3 amino acids: CASSVGPSTEAFF. The CDR3 bases are TGTGCCAGCAGCGTAGGTCCCAGCACTGAAGCTTTCTTT.

This rearrangement joins TRBV30 to TRBJ2-7, with TRBD2 matching 10 bases. V trimming: 0 bases; J trimming: 4 bases; junction bases outside the gene matches: 6. This CDR3 is built from 15 residues. Germline V gene sequence: CDR1 GTSNPN, CDR2 SVGIG (reference sequence). CDR3 coding DNA: TGTGCCTGGAGTGTACGGGCTAGCGGGAGTTACGAGCAGTACTTC. Translated: CAWSVRASGSYEQYF. Full variable domain (outside the CDR3, taken from reference TRBV30 and TRBJ2-7): SQTIHQWPATLVQPVGSPLSLECTVEGTSNPNLYWYRQAAGRGLQLLFYSVGIGQISSEVPQNLSASRPQDRQFILSSKKLLLSDSGFYLCAWSVRASGSYEQYFGPGTRLTVT.

The chain carries TRBV28 and TRBJ2-5; D is unresolved. Germline V gene data show CDR1 as MDHEN and CDR2 as SYDVKM. The CDR3 is 16 amino acids. The germline V and J ends were trimmed by 3 bases and 2 bases, with 16 bases remaining between them. The DNA of the CDR3 is TGTGCCAGCAGTTTGGCCAGGCAAACCTTTCAAGAGACCCAGTACTTC. This encodes CASSLARQTFQETQYF.

The chain carries TRBV6-5 and TRBJ1-1; D perhaps matches TRBD1 (6 bases). Germline CDR1 MNHEY, CDR2 SVGAGI. CDR3 length: 13 residues. The V end lost 5 bases, the J end lost 0 bases, and 7 bases lay between the germline ends. The CDR3 nucleotides read TGTGCCAGCAGTCAGGGGCTGAACACTGAAGCTTTCTTT. Protein: CASSQGLNTEAFF.

The V gene is TRBV7-2, the J gene TRBJ1-5; perhaps TRBD1 as D (5 bases). The germline gives CDR1 SGHTA, CDR2 FQGNSA. V was clipped by 2 bases and J by 1 base, with 9 bases between them. The CDR3 consists of 15 residues. CDR3 loop: CASSLSRQSNQPQHF. The DNA of the CDR3 is TGTGCCAGCAGCTTATCGAGACAGAGCAATCAGCCCCAGCATTTT.

The table lists this clone with a few counts. The V and J genes are TRBV29-1 and TRBJ2-7; TRBD1 matches 9 bases. Germline CDR1 and CDR2: SQVTM and ANQGSEA. The CDR3 extends over 14 amino acids. V dropped 3 bases and J dropped 7; count of bases not matched to a gene: 10. CDR3 sequence (DNA): TGCAGCGTTGAGGTGGGACAGGGTCTGGGGGAGCAGTACTTC. It translates to CSVEVGQGLGEQYF.

This clone was observed once. The chain combines TRBV4-3 with TRBJ2-1, with 8 bases matching TRBD1. The CDR3 has 15 residues. Germline-derived CDR1 and CDR2 are LGHNA and YSLEER. Trimming took 0 bases from V and 5 from J; bases not matched to a gene: 3. CDR3 nucleotides: TGCGCCAGCAGCCAAGATCCAGGGGGCCACAATGAGCAGTTCTTC. Residues: CASSQDPGGHNEQFF.

This chain joins TRBV7-3 and TRBJ2-1; D unresolved. Deletions cut 0 bases from V and 10 bases from J, with 10 bases between. The CDR3 is made up of 13 amino acids. Germline CDR1 SGHTA, CDR2 FQGTGA. The CDR3, as DNA: TGTGCCAGCAGCTTAACTAGGTTGGAGGAGCAGTTCTTC. Protein sequence: CASSLTRLEEQFF. Drawing the rest from reference TRBV7-3 and TRBJ2-1, the complete variable domain is GAGVSQTPSNKVTEKGKYVELRCDPISGHTALYWYRQSLGQGPEFLIYFQGTGAADDSGLPNDRFFAVRPEGSVSTLKIQRTERGDSAVYLCASSLTRLEEQFFGPGTRLTVL.

This chain joins TRBV3-1 (or the pseudogene TRBV3-2) and TRBJ2-3; D perhaps matches TRBD2 (5 bases). This CDR3 comprises 16 residues. The V end was cut by 4 bases, the J end by 1 base, with 15 bases between. CDR1 LGHDT and CDR2 YNNKEL come from the germline V gene (reference sequence). DNA of the CDR3: TGTGCCAGCAGCCCCAATCCGGCGAGGGGCACAGATACGCAGTATTTT. Translating it yields CASSPNPARGTDTQYF.

The rearrangement uses TRBV6-5 and TRBJ2-7; 9 bases line up with TRBD1. V lost 6 bases, J lost 3 bases, and 6 bases stayed unmatched. CDR1 is MNHEY and CDR2 is SVGAGI in the germline V gene. The CDR3 has 14 amino acids. CDR3 region: CASRTGTGIYEQYF. In DNA form, the CDR3 reads TGTGCCAGCAGAACCGGGACAGGGATCTACGAGCAGTACTTC.

V is TRBV5-6 and J is TRBJ1-4; the match to TRBD1 covers 7 bases. This CDR3 comprises 14 residues. V lost 2 bases to trimming and J lost 8 bases; unmatched junction nucleotides: 6. Germline V gene data show CDR1 as SGHDT and CDR2 as YYEEEE. The CDR3 loop is CASSFENRGEKLFF. The CDR3 nucleotides are TGTGCCAGCAGCTTCGAGAACAGGGGAGAAAAACTGTTTTTT.

The chain joins TRBV5-1 to TRBJ2-7; 10 nucleotides agree with TRBD2. This CDR3 region has 15 residues. Trimming cost V 4 bases and J 1 base; bases outside gene matches: 5. Per germline, CDR1 SGHRS and CDR2 YFSETQ. CDR3 sequence (DNA): TGCGCCAGCAGCCCGACTAGCGGGCCGTCCTACGAGCAGTACTTC. This gives the protein CASSPTSGPSYEQYF.

The rearrangement links TRBV11-2 to TRBJ2-7; 10 nucleotides align to TRBD2. Germline values: CDR1 SGHAT, CDR2 FQNNGV. This CDR3 has 17 residues. V lost 5 bases to trimming and J lost 2 bases; unmatched junction nucleotides: 12. The CDR3 coding sequence is TGTGCCAGCAGCCCGACCACCCCTAGCGGGAGCCCCTACGAGCAGTACTTC. It specifies CASSPTTPSGSPYEQYF. Based on the CDR3 plus reference TRBV11-2 and TRBJ2-7, the full variable domain is EAGVAQSPRYKIIEKRQSVAFWCNPISGHATLYWYQQILGQGPKLLIQFQNNGVVDDSQLPKDRFSAERLKGVDSTLKIQPAKLEDSAVYLCASSPTTPSGSPYEQYFGPGTRLTVT.

J is TRBJ2-7 and V is TRBV7-8; D is undetermined. Looked up from germline, CDR1 is SGHVS and CDR2 is FQNEAQ. Trimming shortened V by 1 base and J by 4 bases, and 2 bases separated the two germline ends. There are 11 residues in the CDR3. This CDR3 reads CASSLVYEQYF. CDR3 coding DNA: TGTGCCAGCAGCTTAGTATACGAGCAGTACTTC.

The chain is built from TRBV30 and TRBJ2-3; no reliable D call. Germline CDR1 GTSNPN, CDR2 SVGIG (reference sequence). The V gene lost 3 bases and the J gene lost 1 base, with 8 bases spanning the gap. The CDR3 runs 13 residues. The CDR3 DNA sequence: TGTGCCTGGAGGGGTCGGGGCACAGATACGCAGTATTTT. This translates into CAWRGRGTDTQYF.

This clone was seen a handful of times. The gene calls are TRBV5-4 and TRBJ1-1, with TRBD1 matching over 8 bases. With 3 bases clipped from V and 8 bases from J, the junction kept 15 bases outside the gene matches. Germline V gene lookup returns CDR1 SGHNT and CDR2 YYREEE (reference sequence). The CDR3 spans 16 residues. CDR3 nucleotides: TGTGCCAGCAGCTCACCGCCCAGTGCAGGGGGCCAAGAAGCTTTCTTT. Amino acid sequence: CASSSPPSAGGQEAFF.

V is TRBV5-6 and J is TRBJ2-7; 14 nucleotides agree with TRBD2. V shed 3 bases and J 6 bases; nucleotides not matched to a gene: 8. The CDR3 runs to 16 residues. In germline, CDR1 is SGHDT, CDR2 YYEEEE. The DNA of the CDR3 is TGTGCCAGCAGCTCCTGGGGGACTAGCGGGAGAGGCGAGCAGTACTTC. Translation: CASSSWGTSGRGEQYF.